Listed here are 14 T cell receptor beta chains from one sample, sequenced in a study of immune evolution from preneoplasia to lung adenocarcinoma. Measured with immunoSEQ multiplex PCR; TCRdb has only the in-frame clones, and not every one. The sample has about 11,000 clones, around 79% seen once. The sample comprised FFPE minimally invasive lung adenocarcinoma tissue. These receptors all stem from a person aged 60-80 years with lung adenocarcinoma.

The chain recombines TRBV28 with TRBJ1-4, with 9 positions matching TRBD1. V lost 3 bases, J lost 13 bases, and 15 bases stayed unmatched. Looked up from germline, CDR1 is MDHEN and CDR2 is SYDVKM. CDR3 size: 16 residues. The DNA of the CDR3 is TGTGCCAGCAGTTTTCTGGGACAGGGTCCTTCTTTAAGACTGTTTTTT. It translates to CASSFLGQGPSLRLFF.

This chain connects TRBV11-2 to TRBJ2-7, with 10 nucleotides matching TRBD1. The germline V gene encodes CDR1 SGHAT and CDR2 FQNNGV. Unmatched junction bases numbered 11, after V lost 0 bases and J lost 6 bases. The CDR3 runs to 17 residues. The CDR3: CASSLDTRTGGGGEQYF. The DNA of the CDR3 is TGTGCCAGCAGCTTAGACACTCGGACAGGGGGTGGAGGCGAGCAGTACTTC.

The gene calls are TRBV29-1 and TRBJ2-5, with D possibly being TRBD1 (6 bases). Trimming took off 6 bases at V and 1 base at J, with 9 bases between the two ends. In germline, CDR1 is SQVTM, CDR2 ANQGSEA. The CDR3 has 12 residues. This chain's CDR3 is CSVRDTQETQYF. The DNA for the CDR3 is TGCAGCGTACGGGACACCCAAGAGACCCAGTACTTC.

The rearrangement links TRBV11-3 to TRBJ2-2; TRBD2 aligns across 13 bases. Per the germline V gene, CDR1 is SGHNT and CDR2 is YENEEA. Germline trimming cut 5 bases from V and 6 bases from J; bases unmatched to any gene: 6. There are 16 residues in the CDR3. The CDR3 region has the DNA TGTGCCAGCAGCCCTGGACTAGCGGGAGTCCCCGGGGAGCTGTTTTTT. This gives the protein CASSPGLAGVPGELFF.

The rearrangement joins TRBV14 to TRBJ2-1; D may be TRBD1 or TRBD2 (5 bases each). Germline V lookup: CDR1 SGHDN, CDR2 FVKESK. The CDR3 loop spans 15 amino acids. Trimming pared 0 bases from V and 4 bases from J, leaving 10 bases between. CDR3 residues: CASSQDSGQYNEQFF. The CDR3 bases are TGTGCCAGCAGCCAAGATTCGGGGCAATACAATGAGCAGTTCTTC.

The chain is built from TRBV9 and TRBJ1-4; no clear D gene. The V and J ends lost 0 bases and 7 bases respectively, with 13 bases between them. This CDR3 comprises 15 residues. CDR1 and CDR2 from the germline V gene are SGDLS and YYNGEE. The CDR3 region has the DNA TGTGCCAGCAGCGTAGGGGCCCAAGCCGGTGAAAAACTGTTTTTT. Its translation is CASSVGAQAGEKLFF.

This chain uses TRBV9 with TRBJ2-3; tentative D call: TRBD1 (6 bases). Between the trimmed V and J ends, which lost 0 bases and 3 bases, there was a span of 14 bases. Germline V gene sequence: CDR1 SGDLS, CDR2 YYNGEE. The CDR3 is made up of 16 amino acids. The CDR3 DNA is TGTGCCAGCAGCGTAGGTGGGGGCAGGTTGACAGATACGCAGTATTTT. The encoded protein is CASSVGGGRLTDTQYF.

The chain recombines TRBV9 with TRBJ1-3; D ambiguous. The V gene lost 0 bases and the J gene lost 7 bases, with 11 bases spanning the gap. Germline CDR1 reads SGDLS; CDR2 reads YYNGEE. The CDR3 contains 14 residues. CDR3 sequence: CASSVGLVPNTIYF. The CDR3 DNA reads TGTGCCAGCAGCGTAGGACTTGTGCCGAACACCATATATTTT.

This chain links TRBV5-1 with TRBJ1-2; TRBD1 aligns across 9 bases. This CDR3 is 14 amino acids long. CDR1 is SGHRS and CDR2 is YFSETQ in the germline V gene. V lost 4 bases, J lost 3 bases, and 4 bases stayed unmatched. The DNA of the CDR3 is TGCGCCAGCAGCCCCGGACAGGGGCACTATGGCTACACCTTC. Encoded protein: CASSPGQGHYGYTF.

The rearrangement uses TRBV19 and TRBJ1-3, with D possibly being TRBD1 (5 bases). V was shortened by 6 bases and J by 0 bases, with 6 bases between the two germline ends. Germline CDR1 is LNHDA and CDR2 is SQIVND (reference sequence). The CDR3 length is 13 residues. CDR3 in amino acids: CASRGVSGNTIYF. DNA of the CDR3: TGTGCCAGTAGGGGGGTCTCTGGAAACACCATATATTTT. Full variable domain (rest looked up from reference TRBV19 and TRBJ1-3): DGGITQSPKYLFRKEGQNVTLSCEQNLNHDAMYWYRQDPGQGLRLIYYSQIVNDFQKGDIAEGYSVSREKKESFPLTVTSAQKNPTAFYLCASRGVSGNTIYFGEGSWLTVV.

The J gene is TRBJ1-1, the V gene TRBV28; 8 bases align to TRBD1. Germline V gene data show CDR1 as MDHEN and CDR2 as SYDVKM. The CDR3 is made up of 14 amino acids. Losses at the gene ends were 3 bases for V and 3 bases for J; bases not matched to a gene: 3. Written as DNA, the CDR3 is TGTGCCAGCAGTTTTACAGGGGGGGACACTGAAGCTTTCTTT. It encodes CASSFTGGDTEAFF. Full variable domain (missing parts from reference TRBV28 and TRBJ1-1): DVKVTQSSRYLVKRTGEKVFLECVQDMDHENMFWYRQDPGLGLRLIYFSYDVKMKEKGDIPEGYSVSREKKERFSLILESASTNQTSMYLCASSFTGGDTEAFFGQGTRLTVV.

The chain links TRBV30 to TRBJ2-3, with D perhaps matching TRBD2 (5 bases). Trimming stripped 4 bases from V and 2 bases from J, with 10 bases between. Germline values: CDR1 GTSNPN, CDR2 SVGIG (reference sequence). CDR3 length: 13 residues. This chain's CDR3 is CAWNTGSTDTQYF. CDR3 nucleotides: TGTGCCTGGAATACGGGATCCACAGATACGCAGTATTTT.

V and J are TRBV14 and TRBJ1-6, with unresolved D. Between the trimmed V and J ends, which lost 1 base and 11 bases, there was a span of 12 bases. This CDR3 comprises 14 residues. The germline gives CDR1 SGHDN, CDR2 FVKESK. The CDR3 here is CASSQVTPGAPLHF. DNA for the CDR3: TGTGCCAGCAGCCAAGTGACTCCCGGAGCACCCCTCCACTTT.

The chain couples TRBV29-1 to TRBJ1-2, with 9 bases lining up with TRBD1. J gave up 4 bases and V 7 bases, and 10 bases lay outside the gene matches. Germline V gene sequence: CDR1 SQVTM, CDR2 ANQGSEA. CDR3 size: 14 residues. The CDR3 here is CSAAGQGGPYGYTF. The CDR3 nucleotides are TGCAGCGCTGCGGGACAGGGAGGGCCCTATGGCTACACCTTC.